This T cell receptor (beta chain) was profiled in a study of blood T cell repertoires in COVID-19. Across the study: Nucleic acid was either cDNA or gDNA, and it came from T cells, B-cell-depleted T cells, or PBMCs.

Trimming removed 12 bases from V and 3 bases from J, with 15 bases in between. CDR3 size: 13 residues. CDR1 and CDR2 from the germline V gene are KGHDR and SFDVKD. Clones were read by immunoSEQ multiplex PCR, and TCRdb kept only the in-frame ones, dropping some. The profile covers some 110,000 clones, with approximately 90% appearing a single time and around 1.9% taken by the ten largest. The chain employs TRBV24-1 and TRBJ2-3; TRBD1 might be the D (6 bases). Sequences were obtained from peripheral blood. The sequence was obtained from a man aged 50-59 years with COVID-19, enrolled during active disease. The CDR3 region is CAAGQRGTDTQYF. In DNA form, the CDR3 reads TGTGCCGCAGGACAGAGGGGTACAGATACGCAGTATTTT.